This TCR beta chain is drawn from a study of blood T cell repertoires in COVID-19 (dated by TCRdb to 2018 to 2021). Turning to the overall study: The collaborator samples originated in the United States, Italy and Spain and spanned the acute and convalescent phases of COVID-19. The prospective study material was composed of cDNA or gDNA derived from T cells, B-cell-depleted T cells, or PBMCs. Deeply sampled blood TCRbeta repertoires from subjects exposed to, actively infected with, or recovered from COVID-19 were included in the dataset. A freely available public database, intended as a resource for researchers studying the immune response to SARS-CoV-2, is where the repertoires were released. Samples came from the ongoing ImmuneRACE study (first 160 participants) plus 1,254 subjects from 6 global collaborators. Sample metadata almost always included a de-identified subject ID, COVID-19 status, age in years and sex. HLA class I and class II types, where available, came from metadata supplied by the sample provider rather than from assay-based typing.

TCRbeta CDR3 regions were amplified from genomic DNA by means of the immunoSEQ Assay, a bias-controlled multiplex PCR. The original methods were these. The number of nucleated cells in each sample was estimated from the amplification of reference gene primers within the assay. Sequence reads were collapsed and filtered to measure the absolute abundance of every unique TCRbeta CDR3 rearrangement. For each sample, productive Simpson clonality was calculated as the square root of Simpson's diversity index over productive rearrangements. The table comes from immuneACCESS by way of TCRdb, which keeps in-frame sequences with V and J called. Part of the clones is missing from these tables; in studies checked, under half for an unresolved V gene and the rest for unknown reasons. V and J calls and clone size are given by that table; D and trimming were obtained from the DNA. The sample yields about 290,000 clones; around four fifths were counted once. Approximately 4.1% of the sample comes from the top ten.

Overall results and qualifications from the work: How much clinical and demographic metadata was included differed by source and by participant, and the metadata was provided uncurated.

Trimming accounts for 5 bases at V and 5 bases at J, while the number of junction bases matched to no gene is 4. In the germline V gene, CDR1 corresponds to MNHEY and CDR2 to SVGAGI. The CDR3 has 15 amino acids, counting the end cysteine and phenylalanine. CDR3 DNA is the only sequence kept; it has 45 bases, read in frame from the first base. Whole blood was collected in K2EDTA tubes by collaborating institutions according to the institutions' own protocols. For TCRbeta analysis, collaborators shipped samples as frozen whole blood, isolated PBMCs, or DNA extracted from either of those sample types. On this clone itself: Its cognate antigen has yet to be identified. It has no much larger one-base neighbor in the sample; base qualities were not kept.

In this chain, TRBV6-5 is recombined with TRBJ1-6; 9 bases in the middle match TRBD1. The sample comprised peripheral blood. The clonotype was recovered from a woman between 45 and 65 years old with active or convalescent COVID-19. The base sequence is TGTGCCAGCAGTCGACAGGGGGTTGATAATTCACCCCTCCACTTT. It encodes CASSRQGVDNSPLHF.